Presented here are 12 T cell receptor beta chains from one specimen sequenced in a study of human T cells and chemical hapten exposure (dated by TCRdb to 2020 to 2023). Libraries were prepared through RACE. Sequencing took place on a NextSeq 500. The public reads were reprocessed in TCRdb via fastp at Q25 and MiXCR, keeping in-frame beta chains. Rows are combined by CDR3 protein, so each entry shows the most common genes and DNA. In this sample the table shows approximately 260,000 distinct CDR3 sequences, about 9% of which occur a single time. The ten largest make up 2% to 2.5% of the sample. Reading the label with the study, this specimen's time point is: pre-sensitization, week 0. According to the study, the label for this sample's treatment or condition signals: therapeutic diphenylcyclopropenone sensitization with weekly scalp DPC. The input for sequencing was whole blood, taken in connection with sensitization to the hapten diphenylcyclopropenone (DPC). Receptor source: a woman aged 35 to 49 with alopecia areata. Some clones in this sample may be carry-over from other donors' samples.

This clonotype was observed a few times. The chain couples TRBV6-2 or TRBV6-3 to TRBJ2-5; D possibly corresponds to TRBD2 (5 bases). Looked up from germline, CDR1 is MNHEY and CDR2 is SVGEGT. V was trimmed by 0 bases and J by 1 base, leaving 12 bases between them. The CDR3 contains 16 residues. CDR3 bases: TGTGCCAGCAGTTACTCCAGTGGGAGACCCCAAGAGACCCAGTACTTC. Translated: CASSYSSGRPQETQYF.

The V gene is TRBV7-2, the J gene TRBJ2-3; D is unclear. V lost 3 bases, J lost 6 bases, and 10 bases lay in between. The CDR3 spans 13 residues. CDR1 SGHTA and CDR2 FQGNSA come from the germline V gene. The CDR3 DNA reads TGTGCCAGCAGCTTTTTTTCGGCCGATACGCAGTATTTT. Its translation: CASSFFSADTQYF. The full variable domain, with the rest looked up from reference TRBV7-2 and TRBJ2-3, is GAGVSQSPSNKVTEKGKDVELRCDPISGHTALYWYRQSLGQGLEFLIYFQGNSAPDKSGLPSDRFSAERTGGSVSTLTIQRTQQEDSAVYLCASSFFSADTQYFGPGTRLTVL.

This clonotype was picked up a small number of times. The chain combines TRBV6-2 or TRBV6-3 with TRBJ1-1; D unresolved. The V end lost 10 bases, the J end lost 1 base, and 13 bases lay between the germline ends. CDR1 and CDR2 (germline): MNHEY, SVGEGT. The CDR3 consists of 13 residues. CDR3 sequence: CATYAVWNTEAFF. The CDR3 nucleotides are TGTGCCACCTACGCGGTGTGGAACACTGAAGCTTTCTTT.

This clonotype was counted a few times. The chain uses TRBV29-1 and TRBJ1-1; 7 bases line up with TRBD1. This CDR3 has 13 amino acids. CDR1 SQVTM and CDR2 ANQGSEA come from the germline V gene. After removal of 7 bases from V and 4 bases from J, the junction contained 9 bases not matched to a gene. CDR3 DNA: TGCAGCGGTACCCCCTGGGACAGCACTGAAGCTTTCTTT. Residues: CSGTPWDSTEAFF. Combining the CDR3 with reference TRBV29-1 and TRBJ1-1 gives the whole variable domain SAVISQKPSRDICQRGTSLTIQCQVDSQVTMMFWYRQQPGQSLTLIATANQGSEATYESGFVIDKFPISRPNLTFSTLTVSNMSPEDSSIYLCSGTPWDSTEAFFGQGTRLTVV.

DNA for the CDR3: TGCAGCGTTGGGGGTCAAGCGGGAGGGCCATCAGATACGCAGTATTTT. It yields the protein CSVGGQAGGPSDTQYF. The genes are TRBV29-1 and TRBJ2-3; 10 nucleotides agree with TRBD2. This CDR3 comprises 16 residues. V was pared by 4 bases and J by 4 bases, with 11 bases of the junction left unmatched. The V gene's germline CDR1 is SQVTM and CDR2 ANQGSEA.

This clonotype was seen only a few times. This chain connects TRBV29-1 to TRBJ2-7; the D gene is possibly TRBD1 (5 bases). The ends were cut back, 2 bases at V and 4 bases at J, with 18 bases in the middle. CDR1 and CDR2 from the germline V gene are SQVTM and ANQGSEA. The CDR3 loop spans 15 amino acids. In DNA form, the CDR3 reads TGCAGCGTTGAAAGGGCGGCAGGGCCGAGGTACGAGCAGTACTTC. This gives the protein CSVERAAGPRYEQYF.

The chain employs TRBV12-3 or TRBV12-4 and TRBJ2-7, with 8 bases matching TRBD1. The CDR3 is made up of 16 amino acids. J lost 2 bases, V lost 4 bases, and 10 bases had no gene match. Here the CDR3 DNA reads TGTGCCAGCAGTTCCGACAGGGGATCGAGGGCCTACGAGCAGTACTTC. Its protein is CASSSDRGSRAYEQYF.

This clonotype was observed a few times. The DNA for the CDR3 is TGTGCCAGCAGCTTACGGGGTGCGTTTATCACCGGGGAGCTGTTTTTT. Its protein is CASSLRGAFITGELFF. This chain links TRBV11-3 with TRBJ2-2; TRBD2 might be the D (5 bases). This CDR3 comprises 16 residues. V dropped 2 bases and J dropped 4 bases, with 14 bases sitting between them. CDR1 is SGHNT, CDR2 YENEEA, per germline.

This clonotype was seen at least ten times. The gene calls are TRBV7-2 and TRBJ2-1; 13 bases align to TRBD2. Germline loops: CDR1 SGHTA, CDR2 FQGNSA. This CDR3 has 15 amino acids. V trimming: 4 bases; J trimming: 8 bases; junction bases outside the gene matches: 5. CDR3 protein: CASSSLAGGPYEQFF. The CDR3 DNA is TGTGCCAGCAGCTCACTAGCGGGAGGGCCCTATGAGCAGTTCTTC.

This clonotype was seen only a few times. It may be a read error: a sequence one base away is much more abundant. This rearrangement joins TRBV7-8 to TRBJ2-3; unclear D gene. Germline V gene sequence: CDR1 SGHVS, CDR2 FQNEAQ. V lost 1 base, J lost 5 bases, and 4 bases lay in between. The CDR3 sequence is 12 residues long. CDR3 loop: CASSLGEDTQYF. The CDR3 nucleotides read TGTGCCAGCAGCTTAGGGGAAGATACGCAGTATTTT.

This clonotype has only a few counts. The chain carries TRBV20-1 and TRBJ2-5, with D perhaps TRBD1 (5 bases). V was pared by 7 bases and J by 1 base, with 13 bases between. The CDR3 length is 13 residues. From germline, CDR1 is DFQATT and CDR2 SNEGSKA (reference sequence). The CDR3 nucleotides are TGCAGTGATATCCAGGGTATCCAAGAGACCCAGTACTTC. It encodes CSDIQGIQETQYF.

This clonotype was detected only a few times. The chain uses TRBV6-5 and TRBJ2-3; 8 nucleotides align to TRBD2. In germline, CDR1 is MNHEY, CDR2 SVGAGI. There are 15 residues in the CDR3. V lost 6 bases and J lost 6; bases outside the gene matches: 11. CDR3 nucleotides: TGTGCCAGCAGACGAAGCGGGAGTCCTAGTGATACGCAGTATTTT. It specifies CASRRSGSPSDTQYF.